This is a list of T cell receptor beta chains from one sample in a study of glioma-infiltrating T cells after dendritic cell vaccination. This table comes from immunoSEQ multiplex PCR, and its TCRdb copy is limited to in-frame clones, with some not included. The sample comprises 85,000 to 100,000 clones, 75% to 85% of which are singletons, and roughly 2% rests with the top ten. Here the sequenced sample was blood, taken after dendritic cell vaccination. Receptors originate from a human donor with glioblastoma. Both conserved end residues are part of each CDR3. D genes are given only for firm matches. Clone size is given for some rows only: seen once, a few or many times, or a class if the clone is expanded.

size	D	V	J	DNA	CDR3
.	.	TRBV4-1	TRBJ2-7	TGCGCCAGCAGCCAAGTCGAGGGTTGGGCAGGGGCGACTACCCGGCCTGGGGAGCAGTACTTC	CASSQVEGWAGATTRPGEQYF
.	TRBD2	TRBV5-1	TRBJ2-3	TGCGCCAGCAGCTGGGGGGCGGTAGCGGGATCCACAGATACGCAGTATTTT	CASSWGAVAGSTDTQYF
.	TRBD1	TRBV23-1	TRBJ2-2	TGCGCCAGCAGTCAATCAGTAGACAGGGAAGGGCTTGGCCTCACCGGGGAGCTGTTTTTT	CASSQSVDREGLGLTGELFF
.	.	TRBV30	TRBJ1-4	TGTGCCTTCGGGGAGTTCCTTAATGAAAAACTGTTTTTT	CAFGEFLNEKLFF
.	TRBD2	TRBV9	TRBJ2-2	TGTGCCAGCAGCGCGACTCTGCTAGCGGCGCAGAACACCGGGGAGCTGTTTTTT	CASSATLLAAQNTGELFF
.	TRBD2	TRBV4-2	TRBJ2-1	TGTGCCAGCAGCCAAGATAGAGGTGGCGGGAGCGTCTACAATGAGCAGTTCTTC	CASSQDRGGGSVYNEQFF
.	.	TRBV18	TRBJ1-1	TGTGCCAGCTCAACAGACAAGAACACTGAAGCTTTCTTT	CASSTDKNTEAFF
.	.	TRBV12-5	TRBJ2-2	TGTGCTAGTGCTCAGGACTCAAACACCGGGGAGCTGTTTTTT	CASAQDSNTGELFF
.	TRBD1	TRBV29-1	TRBJ1-1	TGCAGCGCCGCCGGACAGGATGGCGCTGAAGCTTTCTTT	CSAAGQDGAEAFF
.	TRBD1	TRBV18	TRBJ1-2	TGTGCCACCTCTCGAGACAGGGGGCTCTTGATCTCCTATGGCTACACCTTC	CATSRDRGLLISYGYTF
once	.	TRBV19	TRBJ1-5	TGTGCCAGTAGTATTGTGACAGACAATCAGCCCCAGCATTTT	CASSIVTDNQPQHF
.	TRBD1	TRBV5-1	TRBJ2-6	TGCGCCAGCAAGACAGGGAGCTCTGGGGCCAACGTCCTGACTTTC	CASKTGSSGANVLTF
.	.	TRBV27	TRBJ1-1	TGTGCCAGCAGTGAAGATGGACAGCTAGAAGCTTTCTTT	CASSEDGQLEAFF
once	TRBD1	TRBV6-5	TRBJ1-2	TGTGCCAGTAAAGAGACGGGACAGGGTCTCGATGGCTACACCTTC	CASKETGQGLDGYTF
.	TRBD2	TRBV5-6	TRBJ2-1	TGTGCCAGCAGGCGGCGGGAGTCTGGGAATGAGCAGTTCTTC	CASRRRESGNEQFF
many	.	TRBV5-1	TRBJ1-2	TGCGCCAGCAGCTCCAGGGGACATGGCTACACCTTC	CASSSRGHGYTF
.	.	TRBV18	TRBJ2-7	TGTGCCAGCTCAGCAGGACAGCTCGAGCAGTACTTC	CASSAGQLEQYF
.	.	TRBV7-2	TRBJ2-3	TGTGCCAGCAGCTTTTTCGGGGGAGTAGATACGCAGTATTTT	CASSFFGGVDTQYF
.	.	TRBV5-1	TRBJ2-5	TGCGCCAGCAGCTTACCAGCGGAGACCCAGTACTTC	CASSLPAETQYF
.	.	TRBV2	TRBJ1-1	TGTGCCAGCACCATGAACACTGAAGCTTTCTTT	CASTMNTEAFF
.	.	TRBV2	TRBJ1-2	TGTGCCAGCAGCCGCGACAATGCTAACTATGGCTACACCTTC	CASSRDNANYGYTF
.	.	TRBV19	TRBJ1-2	TGTGCCAGTAGTGAGCGACCCTATGGCTACACCTTC	CASSERPYGYTF
once	TRBD1	TRBV6-5	TRBJ1-1	TGTGCCAGCAGTTACGGCGGGACAGGGCGAGCTTTCTTT	CASSYGGTGRAFF
.	TRBD2	TRBV7-2	TRBJ2-1	TGTGCCAGCAGCCGGGAAGCGGGGACTAGTAGGATCTTC	CASSREAGTSRIF
.	TRBD1	TRBV28	TRBJ1-1	TGTGCCAGCAGTTTCCCCGGGACAGAGAACACTGAAGCTTTCTTT	CASSFPGTENTEAFF
.	TRBD1	TRBV7-9	TRBJ1-1	TGTGCCAGCAGCCCCGGGACAGGTGTCTCTACAGCTTTCTTT	CASSPGTGVSTAFF
few	.	TRBV5-4	TRBJ2-3	TGTGCCAGCAGCCGAGACAGTAGGGATACGCAGTATTTT	CASSRDSRDTQYF
.	.	TRBV25-1	TRBJ1-4	TGTGCCAGCAGTGATGGGCAGACTAATGAAAAACTGTTTTTT	CASSDGQTNEKLFF
.	.	TRBV5-1	TRBJ2-1	TGCGCCAGCCGAACCACCCCGCTAAGCGGATCCTACAATGAGCAGTTCTTC	CASRTTPLSGSYNEQFF
.	.	TRBV6-6	TRBJ1-5	TGTGCCAGCAGTTTTACAGGGTTCGGTCAGCCCCAGCATTTT	CASSFTGFGQPQHF
.	.	TRBV10-2	TRBJ1-2	TGCGCCAGCAGTGTCCCCCCACCGGGAACCTATGGCTACACCTTC	CASSVPPPGTYGYTF
.	.	TRBV14	TRBJ2-5	TGTGCCAGCAGCCGCGGGTACGGGGAGACCCAGTACTTC	CASSRGYGETQYF
.	.	TRBV2	TRBJ2-3	TGTGCCAGCAAAGCGTTAAGCACAGATACGCAGTATTTT	CASKALSTDTQYF
once	TRBD1	TRBV5-4	TRBJ1-1	TGTGCCAGCAGCTTAAGACAGGGGAACACTGAAGCTTTCTTT	CASSLRQGNTEAFF
once	TRBD1	TRBV7-6	TRBJ2-3	TGTGCCAGCAGCTCCGACAGGGGAGCAGATACGCAGTATTTT	CASSSDRGADTQYF
.	.	TRBV2	TRBJ1-1	TGTGCCAGCAGCCCCGGGACAACCAACACTGAAGCTTTCTTT	CASSPGTTNTEAFF
.	.	TRBV11-2	TRBJ2-2	TGTGCCAGCAGCTGGACACCCAGCCCCGGGGAGCTGTTTTTT	CASSWTPSPGELFF
many	.	TRBV6-1	TRBJ1-3	TGTGCCAGCAGGAGGGCCCCCGGGGAAAACACCATATATTTT	CASRRAPGENTIYF
.	.	TRBV5-6	TRBJ1-4	TGTGCCAGCAGGCTGCAAGGGGATAGTGAAAAACTGTTTTTT	CASRLQGDSEKLFF
.	.	TRBV5-4	TRBJ2-1	TGTGCCAGCAGCTACCGAGCCGGGGGAACCTACAATGAGCAGTTCTTC	CASSYRAGGTYNEQFF
.	TRBD1	TRBV7-2	TRBJ1-2	TGTGCCAGCAGCTTTCGACAGGGTGGAGGCTACACCTTC	CASSFRQGGGYTF
.	.	TRBV7-2	TRBJ2-3	TGTGCCAGCAGCTTTCTGACAACCCCCACGCAGTATTTT	CASSFLTTPTQYF
.	.	TRBV5-6	TRBJ2-2	TGTGCCAGCACTACTTATGAGCAGGGGCTGAACACCGGGGAGCTGTTTTTT	CASTTYEQGLNTGELFF
.	.	TRBV5-8	TRBJ2-3	TGTGCCAGCAGCGGCCTTGCGGGCCTTAGCACAGATACGCAGTATTTT	CASSGLAGLSTDTQYF
.	TRBD1	TRBV5-1	TRBJ1-2	TGCGCCAGCAGCTTCGGACAGGTCTATGGCTACACCTTC	CASSFGQVYGYTF
once	.	TRBV2	TRBJ1-2	TGTGCCAGCCGGCAGGGTTTATCGGGTGGCTACACCTTC	CASRQGLSGGYTF
.	TRBD1	TRBV7-2	TRBJ2-1	TGTGCCAGCAGCTTAGTAGGGACAGGGGGTAGCAATGAGCAGTTCTTC	CASSLVGTGGSNEQFF
once	.	TRBV5-1	TRBJ2-7	TGCGCCAGCAGCTTGATCCCCGGGACAAACTCCTACGAGCAGTACTTC	CASSLIPGTNSYEQYF
.	.	TRBV21-1	TRBJ2-6	TGTGCCAGCACCCCCGAGGGGCGACAGGGAGAAGTAACTGGGGCCAACGTCCTGACTTTC	CASTPEGRQGEVTGANVLTF
.	.	TRBV2	TRBJ2-7	TGTGCCAGCAGTCTGTACGAGCAGTACTTC	CASSLYEQYF
many	.	TRBV27	TRBJ1-5	TGTGCCAGCAGTTTCCCCCAATATACAAGCAATCAGCCCCAGCATTTT	CASSFPQYTSNQPQHF
.	.	TRBV29-1	TRBJ1-1	TGCAGCGTTGACACGGTATCCGGGAACACTGAAGCTTTCTTT	CSVDTVSGNTEAFF
.	TRBD2	TRBV2	TRBJ2-2	TGTGCCAGCAGCCTAGCGGGATTAGACACCGGGGAGCTGTTTTTT	CASSLAGLDTGELFF
.	.	TRBV5-1	TRBJ1-2	TGCGCCAGCAGCTTGGACATCAGGGGTTCCGTTAACTATGGCTACACCTTC	CASSLDIRGSVNYGYTF
.	.	TRBV7-2	TRBJ1-2	TGTGCCAGCCCCGAGATGGGGCTGATCTATGGCTACACCTTC	CASPEMGLIYGYTF
.	TRBD1	TRBV7-9	TRBJ1-5	TGTGCCAGCAGCGAACAGGGGGGTCAGCCCCAGCATTTT	CASSEQGGQPQHF
.	TRBD2	TRBV19	TRBJ2-1	TGTGCCAGTAGTATGGGGGGGTCCTACAATGAGCAGTTCTTC	CASSMGGSYNEQFF
.	TRBD1	TRBV5-1	TRBJ1-4	TGCGCCAGCAGGGATCAGGGGGCTACGGAAAAACTGTTTTTT	CASRDQGATEKLFF
.	TRBD1	TRBV9	TRBJ2-1	TGTGCCAGCAGCCCCCCCCCAGGGGGCAATGAGCAGTTCTTC	CASSPPPGGNEQFF
few	TRBD2	TRBV7-9	TRBJ2-5	TGTGCCAGCAGCTCAAACGGACTAGCGGGGGTAGAGACCCAGTACTTC	CASSSNGLAGVETQYF